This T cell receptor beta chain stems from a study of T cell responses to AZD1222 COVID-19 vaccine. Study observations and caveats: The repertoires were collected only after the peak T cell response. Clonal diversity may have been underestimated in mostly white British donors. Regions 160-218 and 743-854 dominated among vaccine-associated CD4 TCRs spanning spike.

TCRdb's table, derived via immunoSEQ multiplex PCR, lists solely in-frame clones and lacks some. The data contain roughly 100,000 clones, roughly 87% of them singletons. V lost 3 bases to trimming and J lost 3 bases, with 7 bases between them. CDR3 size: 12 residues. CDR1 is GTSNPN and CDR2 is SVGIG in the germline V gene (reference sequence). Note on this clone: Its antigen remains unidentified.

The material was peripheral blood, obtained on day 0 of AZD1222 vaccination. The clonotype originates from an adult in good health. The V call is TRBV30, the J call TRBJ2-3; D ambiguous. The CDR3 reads CAWRKRTDTQYF. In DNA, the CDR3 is TGTGCCTGGAGGAAAAGGACAGATACGCAGTATTTT. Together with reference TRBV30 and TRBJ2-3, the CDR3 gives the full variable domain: SQTIHQWPATLVQPVGSPLSLECTVEGTSNPNLYWYRQAAGRGLQLLFYSVGIGQISSEVPQNLSASRPQDRQFILSSKKLLLSDSGFYLCAWRKRTDTQYFGPGTRLTVL.